A single sample gave rise to the 26 T cell receptor beta chains below, sequenced in a study of T cell repertoires in ileal Crohn's disease (dated by TCRdb to the late 2010s). Library generation was performed with the immunoSEQ multiplex PCR assay. TCRdb provides this immuneACCESS table in a form limited to in-frame rearrangements. Some clones are lacking; in checked studies, under half of them reflect an unresolved V gene, and why the rest are absent is not known. For this sample there are 2,000 to 2,500 clones; roughly 77% appear just once. The ten largest clones add up to 16% of the sample. What was sequenced was ileal tissue. The origin of the receptors is an adult with Crohn's disease.

V gene TRBV7-2 combines with J gene TRBJ2-1, with 8 bases fitting TRBD2. Trimming at V came to 6 bases and at J to 4 bases, leaving 8 bases not matched to a gene. Germline V gene data show CDR1 as SGHTA and CDR2 as FQGNSA. The CDR3 extends over 15 amino acids. The CDR3 spells CASSQAAGVYNEQFF. In DNA form, the CDR3 reads TGTGCCAGCAGTCAAGCAGCGGGAGTATACAATGAGCAGTTCTTC. Supplemented by reference TRBV7-2 and TRBJ2-1, the full variable domain reads GAGVSQSPSNKVTEKGKDVELRCDPISGHTALYWYRQSLGQGLEFLIYFQGNSAPDKSGLPSDRFSAERTGGSVSTLTIQRTQQEDSAVYLCASSQAAGVYNEQFFGPGTRLTVL.

This clone turned up a few times. The gene calls are TRBV7-6 and TRBJ1-4; D is ambiguous. From germline, CDR1 is SGHVS and CDR2 FNYEAQ. Trimming stripped 2 bases from V and 4 bases from J, with 8 bases between. This CDR3 is built from 14 residues. The CDR3 nucleotides are TGTGCCAGCAGCTTAAGCTCGTTTAATGAAAAACTGTTTTTT. Protein product: CASSLSSFNEKLFF.

This clone was seen only once. The chain uses TRBV7-8 and TRBJ1-5; the match to TRBD1 covers 9 bases. CDR1 and CDR2 (germline): SGHVS, FQNEAQ. This CDR3 contains 18 residues. Germline trimming cut 7 bases from V and 8 bases from J; bases unmatched to any gene: 21. In nucleotides, the CDR3 is TGTGCCAGCACTAACCCGGGACAGGGAATGCTAGCAATAAAGCCCCAGCATTTT. Translated, it gives CASTNPGQGMLAIKPQHF.

V gene TRBV10-3 combines with J gene TRBJ1-2; 11 nucleotides match TRBD1. Losses at the gene ends were 11 bases for V and 6 bases for J; bases not matched to a gene: 14. Germline V gene data show CDR1 as ENHRY and CDR2 as SYGVKD. This CDR3 has 15 residues. In nucleotides, the CDR3 is TGTGCCTCAAGGGACAGGGGGGGAGTTATGGATGGCTACACCTTC. It encodes CASRDRGGVMDGYTF.

The chain recombines TRBV19 with TRBJ2-3; no definite D call. The germline gives CDR1 LNHDA, CDR2 SQIVND (reference sequence). The V gene lost 7 bases and the J gene lost 4 bases, with 12 bases spanning the gap. The CDR3 covers 13 residues. The CDR3 protein is CASTIRGADTQYF. The CDR3 DNA follows: TGTGCCAGTACAATACGCGGCGCAGATACGCAGTATTTT.

The table lists this clone with a count of one. The V call is TRBV2, the J call TRBJ1-6; 7 bases align to TRBD1. CDR1 is SNHLY and CDR2 is FYNNEI in the germline V gene. CDR3 length: 14 amino acids. V dropped 6 bases and J dropped 7; count of bases not matched to a gene: 6. The CDR3, as DNA: TGTGCCAGCAGCGTGGGACAGCCGAATTCACCCCTCCACTTT. Amino acid sequence: CASSVGQPNSPLHF.

CDR3 DNA sequence: TGTGCCAGCAGCTTAGAGGTACAGTACAATGAGCAGTTCTTC. As protein: CASSLEVQYNEQFF. The chain links TRBV11-2 to TRBJ2-1; D gene ambiguous. The CDR3 covers 14 residues. The germline V and J ends were trimmed by 0 bases and 4 bases, with 7 bases remaining between them. Germline V gene data show CDR1 as SGHAT and CDR2 as FQNNGV. The variable domain in full, completed from reference TRBV11-2 and TRBJ2-1, reads EAGVAQSPRYKIIEKRQSVAFWCNPISGHATLYWYQQILGQGPKLLIQFQNNGVVDDSQLPKDRFSAERLKGVDSTLKIQPAKLEDSAVYLCASSLEVQYNEQFFGPGTRLTVL.

This clone was seen once. The chain recombines TRBV5-1 with TRBJ1-4; TRBD1 matches at 8 bases. The length of the CDR3 is 14 residues. After removal of 4 bases from V and 7 bases from J, the junction contained 6 bases not matched to a gene. The V gene's germline CDR1 is SGHRS and CDR2 YFSETQ. This CDR3 is CASSEGTGTEKLFF. In DNA form, the CDR3 reads TGCGCCAGCAGCGAAGGGACAGGCACTGAAAAACTGTTTTTT.

The J gene is TRBJ1-5, the V gene TRBV6-7; the D gene is possibly TRBD1 (5 bases). TRBV6-7 is an ORF, and what it does is uncertain. V was trimmed by 0 bases and J by 4 bases, leaving 10 bases between them. The CDR3 consists of 15 residues. The CDR3 region has the DNA TGTGCCAGCAGTTACTCCGACAGCGTAAATCAGCCCCAGCATTTT. It encodes CASSYSDSVNQPQHF.

The genes are TRBV18 and TRBJ1-2; TRBD1 might be the D (5 bases). CDR1 KGHSH and CDR2 LQKENI come from the germline V gene. There are 13 residues in the CDR3. Between the trimmed V and J ends, which lost 3 bases and 4 bases, there was a span of 9 bases. This chain's CDR3 is CASSPDRVYGYTF. The CDR3 coding sequence is TGTGCCAGCTCACCTGACAGAGTCTATGGCTACACCTTC. The whole variable domain, remainder taken from reference TRBV18 and TRBJ1-2, is NAGVMQNPRHLVRRRGQEARLRCSPMKGHSHVYWYRQLPEEGLKFMVYLQKENIIDESGMPKERFSAEFPKEGPSILRIQQVVRGDSAAYFCASSPDRVYGYTFGSGTRLTVV.

The chain couples TRBV5-4 to TRBJ2-5; a weak D match, TRBD2 (6 bases). Germline CDR1 and CDR2: SGHNT and YYREEE (reference sequence). This CDR3 region has 17 residues. The V end lost 0 bases, the J end lost 5 bases, and 20 bases lay between the germline ends. CDR3 DNA sequence: TGTGCCAGCAGCTTGGGATTTGGAGGGCTTGCGGGGGAGACCCAGTACTTC. It codes for CASSLGFGGLAGETQYF.

The rearrangement joins TRBV6-1 to TRBJ1-4; 9 bases agree with TRBD1. The CDR3 is 15 amino acids. With V trimmed by 2 bases and J by 8 bases, 6 bases remained unmatched. Looked up from germline, CDR1 is MNHNS and CDR2 is SASEGT. The CDR3: CASSETGTGHEKLFF. CDR3 DNA: TGTGCCAGCAGTGAAACGGGGACAGGGCACGAAAAACTGTTTTTT.

The rearrangement joins TRBV9 to TRBJ2-1; 13 nucleotides agree with TRBD2. Germline V CDR1 and CDR2: SGDLS, YYNGEE. CDR3 length equals 17 residues. V shed 3 bases, J shed 3 bases, and the junction held 6 bases outside the gene matches. The CDR3 DNA sequence: TGTGCCAGCAGCGAGAGACTAGCGGGGGGAGACTACAATGAGCAGTTCTTC. This encodes CASSERLAGGDYNEQFF.

The chain uses TRBV4-3 and TRBJ2-2; maybe TRBD2 (5 bases). Germline V gene data show CDR1 as LGHNA and CDR2 as YSLEER. CDR3 length: 17 residues. V gave up 1 base and J gave up 6 bases, with 18 bases separating them. The CDR3 region has the DNA TGCGCCAGCAGCCAAGCTTTATTAGCGTCCTTGTCCGGGGAGCTGTTTTTT. This gives the protein CASSQALLASLSGELFF.

The V gene is TRBV28, the J gene TRBJ2-2; maybe TRBD2 (5 bases). Germline V lookup: CDR1 MDHEN, CDR2 SYDVKM. The CDR3 has 15 residues. V was pared by 8 bases and J by 4 bases, with 17 bases between. The CDR3 loop is CASAGGEFFTGELFF. DNA for the CDR3: TGTGCCAGCGCCGGTGGGGAGTTTTTCACCGGGGAGCTGTTTTTT.

V usage is TRBV6-5 and J usage is TRBJ2-1, with a weak D call TRBD2 (6 bases). This CDR3 region has 15 residues. V lost 1 base and J 10 bases, leaving 17 bases between the germline ends. In germline, CDR1 is MNHEY, CDR2 SVGAGI. The CDR3 loop is CASSYFSADTSEQFF. The DNA of the CDR3 is TGTGCCAGCAGTTACTTTTCGGCAGACACTAGCGAGCAGTTCTTC.

The chain employs TRBV25-1 and TRBJ1-2; D may be TRBD1 (6 bases). The CDR3 sequence is 13 residues long. V lost 7 bases to trimming and J lost 3 bases, with 12 bases between them. Per the germline V gene, CDR1 is MGHDK and CDR2 is SYGVNS. As DNA, the CDR3 is TGTGCCAGCATGGGGGGGGCGTACTATGGCTACACCTTC. Translated: CASMGGAYYGYTF.

This chain links TRBV18 with TRBJ1-4, with D possibly matching TRBD1 (6 bases). Germline-derived CDR1 and CDR2 are KGHSH and LQKENI. Trimming removed 4 bases from V and 7 bases from J, with 16 bases in between. The CDR3 consists of 15 residues. The CDR3 DNA follows: TGTGCCAGCTCACTCGGGACACCCGGGCGTGAAAAACTGTTTTTT. Translating gives CASSLGTPGREKLFF.

This clone was seen a few times. This chain uses TRBV4-3 with TRBJ2-1; no reliable D call. Germline lookup yields CDR1 LGHNA and CDR2 YSLEER. The ends were cut back, 0 bases at V and 2 bases at J, with 17 bases in the middle. CDR3 size: 18 residues. CDR3 sequence: CASSQDPITSSPYNEQFF. The DNA of the CDR3 is TGCGCCAGCAGCCAAGATCCTATCACTTCAAGCCCCTACAATGAGCAGTTCTTC.

The CDR3 loop is CASSPGRERTEAFF. The CDR3 bases are TGTGCCAGCAGTCCAGGACGGGAGAGGACTGAAGCTTTCTTT. This rearrangement joins TRBV5-6 to TRBJ1-1; D is undetermined. This CDR3 has 14 amino acids. With 5 bases removed from V and 5 bases from J, the gap between germline ends came to 16 bases. CDR1 is SGHDT and CDR2 is YYEEEE in the germline V gene.

The chain has TRBV9 and TRBJ1-3; a possible D gene is TRBD1 (5 bases). Trimming cost V 0 bases and J 0 bases, with 16 bases left between them. There are 18 residues in the CDR3. Germline values: CDR1 SGDLS, CDR2 YYNGEE. DNA of the CDR3: TGTGCCAGCAGCGTAGGAGGCGGGGCGGGCACCTCTGGAAACACCATATATTTT. Amino acids: CASSVGGGAGTSGNTIYF.

The chain has TRBV5-1 and TRBJ2-1, with a tentative D call TRBD2 (5 bases). This CDR3 has 15 amino acids. Germline V gene data show CDR1 as SGHRS and CDR2 as YFSETQ. V lost 4 bases, J lost 7 bases, and 18 bases lay in between. CDR3 residues: CASSGTSSGRNEQFF. CDR3 DNA: TGCGCCAGCAGCGGAACTAGTTCTGGCAGGAATGAGCAGTTCTTC. The full variable domain, its missing parts supplied by reference TRBV5-1 and TRBJ2-1, is KAGVTQTPRYLIKTRGQQVTLSCSPISGHRSVSWYQQTPGQGLQFLFEYFSETQRNKGNFPGRFSGRQFSNSRSEMNVSTLELGDSALYLCASSGTSSGRNEQFFGPGTRLTVL.

A few counts support this clone. J is TRBJ2-2 and V is TRBV5-1, with D possibly being TRBD2 (5 bases). V gave up 4 bases and J gave up 6 bases, with 7 bases separating them. The CDR3 contains 12 residues. The germline V gene has CDR1 SGHRS and CDR2 YFSETQ. The CDR3 is CASSLGAGELFF. The CDR3 nucleotides read TGCGCCAGCAGCCTCGGGGCCGGGGAGCTGTTTTTT.

The rearrangement links TRBV6-5 to TRBJ1-4; D may be TRBD1 (5 bases). The CDR3 extends over 15 amino acids. With 6 bases removed from V and 10 bases from J, the gap between germline ends came to 21 bases. CDR1 MNHEY and CDR2 SVGAGI come from the germline V gene. DNA of the CDR3: TGTGCCAGCAGCCTTACAAGGACGAAGGGGTCAAAACTGTTTTTT. This translates into CASSLTRTKGSKLFF.

The chain couples TRBV2 to TRBJ1-6; TRBD1 is a possible D gene (6 bases). CDR1 and CDR2 (germline): SNHLY, FYNNEI. CDR3 length equals 15 residues. V gave up 3 bases and J gave up 8 bases, with 14 bases separating them. In DNA, the CDR3 is TGTGCCAGCAGTGATTGGGGGCGGACGGATTCACCCCTCCACTTT. This codes for CASSDWGRTDSPLHF.

V and J are TRBV30 and TRBJ1-2; a weak D match, TRBD1 (6 bases). Germline CDR1 and CDR2: GTSNPN and SVGIG (reference sequence). The V and J ends lost 1 base and 3 bases respectively, with 15 bases between them. The CDR3 totals 15 residues. CDR3 loop: CAWSGGRGGYYGYTF. The CDR3 DNA follows: TGTGCCTGGAGTGGAGGGCGGGGGGGCTACTATGGCTACACCTTC.